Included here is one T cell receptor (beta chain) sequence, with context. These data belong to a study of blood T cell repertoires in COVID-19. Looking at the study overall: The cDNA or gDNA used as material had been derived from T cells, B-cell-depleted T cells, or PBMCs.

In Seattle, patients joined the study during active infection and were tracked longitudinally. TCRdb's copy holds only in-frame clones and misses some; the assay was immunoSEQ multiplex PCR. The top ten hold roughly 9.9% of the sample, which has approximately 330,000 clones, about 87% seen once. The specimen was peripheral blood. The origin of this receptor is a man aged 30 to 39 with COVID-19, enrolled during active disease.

DNA of the CDR3: TGTGCCAGTAGTATGGGAGCTCCTAACACTGAAGCTTTCTTT. It specifies CASSMGAPNTEAFF. The rearrangement joins TRBV19 to TRBJ1-1; no reliable D call. CDR3 length equals 14 residues. The germline V and J ends were trimmed by 3 bases and 2 bases, with 10 bases remaining between them. From germline, CDR1 is LNHDA and CDR2 SQIVND (reference sequence).